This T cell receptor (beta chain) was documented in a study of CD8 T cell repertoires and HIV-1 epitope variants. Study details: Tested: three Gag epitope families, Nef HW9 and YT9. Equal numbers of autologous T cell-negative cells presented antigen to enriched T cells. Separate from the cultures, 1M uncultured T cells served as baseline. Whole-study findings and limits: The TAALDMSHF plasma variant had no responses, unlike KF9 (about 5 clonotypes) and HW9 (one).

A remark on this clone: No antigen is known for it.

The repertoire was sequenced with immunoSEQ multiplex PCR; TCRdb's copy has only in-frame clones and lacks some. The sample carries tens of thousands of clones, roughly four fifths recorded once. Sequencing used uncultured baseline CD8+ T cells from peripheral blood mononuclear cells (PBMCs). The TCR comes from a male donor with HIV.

The CDR3 DNA is TGTGCCAGCAGCTTCGGGGAGACCCAGTACTTC. This codes for CASSFGETQYF. This rearrangement joins TRBV5-4 to TRBJ2-5; D remains ambiguous. Germline V gene data show CDR1 as SGHNT and CDR2 as YYREEE (reference sequence). The CDR3 contains 11 residues. V lost 2 bases and J 5 bases, leaving 4 bases between the germline ends.